These T cell receptor beta chains were read from a single sample in a study of cytomegalovirus exposure and HLA in healthy donors. The assay was immunoSEQ multiplex PCR, and TCRdb's table has in-frame clones only and misses some. Among some 130,000 clones listed, 80% were seen once. Material: PBMCs. These receptors were obtained from a man in his thirties or forties in good health and CMV-seronegative. Each CDR3 is given with its conserved first and last residue. The order of the fields is CDR3 length, J gene, clone size, D gene, V gene, CDR3 protein, CDR3 DNA. The D gene is left open where the match is weak. Clone size, where shown, is once, few, many, or a class for clones that have expanded.

cdr3_length: 16; j_call: TRBJ2-1; clone_size: NA; d_call: TRBD2; v_call: TRBV2; cdr3_aa: CATLRDKAGVYNEQFF; cdr3_nt: TGTGCCACCCTACGAGACAAAGCGGGGGTTTACAATGAGCAGTTCTTC
cdr3_length: 15; j_call: TRBJ2-2; clone_size: NA; d_call: TRBD2; v_call: TRBV6-5; cdr3_aa: CASRKPSGSTGELFF; cdr3_nt: TGTGCCAGCAGGAAACCTAGCGGGAGCACCGGGGAGCTGTTTTTT
cdr3_length: 15; j_call: TRBJ1-4; clone_size: NA; d_call: TRBD1; v_call: TRBV18; cdr3_aa: CASEDRGDPNEKLFF; cdr3_nt: TGTGCCAGCGAGGACAGGGGGGACCCGAATGAAAAACTGTTTTTT
cdr3_length: 18; j_call: TRBJ1-5; clone_size: NA; d_call: TRBD1; v_call: TRBV27; cdr3_aa: CASSLKIGGTGVTQPQHF; cdr3_nt: TGTGCCAGCAGTTTAAAAATCGGGGGGACAGGGGTGACTCAGCCCCAGCATTTT
cdr3_length: 13; j_call: TRBJ1-5; clone_size: NA; d_call: NA; v_call: TRBV29-1; cdr3_aa: CSVQQGPDQPQHF; cdr3_nt: TGCAGCGTCCAACAGGGCCCGGATCAGCCCCAGCATTTT
cdr3_length: 11; j_call: TRBJ1-1; clone_size: NA; d_call: NA; v_call: TRBV25-1; cdr3_aa: CASSDYSEAFF; cdr3_nt: TGTGCCAGCAGTGATTACTCTGAAGCTTTCTTT
cdr3_length: 14; j_call: TRBJ1-5; clone_size: few; d_call: NA; v_call: TRBV6-5; cdr3_aa: CASSYGQGNQPQHF; cdr3_nt: TGTGCCAGCAGTTACGGGCAGGGAAATCAGCCCCAGCATTTT
cdr3_length: 15; j_call: TRBJ2-7; clone_size: NA; d_call: TRBD2; v_call: TRBV7-2; cdr3_aa: CASSFFEAGANEQYF; cdr3_nt: TGTGCCAGCAGCTTTTTTGAGGCGGGAGCTAACGAGCAGTACTTC
cdr3_length: 15; j_call: TRBJ1-1; clone_size: NA; d_call: NA; v_call: TRBV9; cdr3_aa: CASSANPGQNTEAFF; cdr3_nt: TGTGCCAGCAGCGCGAATCCGGGACAAAACACTGAAGCTTTCTTT
cdr3_length: 14; j_call: TRBJ2-1; clone_size: NA; d_call: TRBD2; v_call: TRBV28; cdr3_aa: CASSFQTSGISQFF; cdr3_nt: TGTGCCAGCAGTTTCCAGACTAGCGGAATATCTCAGTTCTTC
cdr3_length: 15; j_call: TRBJ2-7; clone_size: NA; d_call: NA; v_call: TRBV5-4; cdr3_aa: CASSLVGGRNYEQYF; cdr3_nt: TGTGCCAGCAGCTTGGTGGGCGGGCGGAACTACGAGCAGTACTTC
cdr3_length: 14; j_call: TRBJ2-3; clone_size: NA; d_call: NA; v_call: TRBV27; cdr3_aa: CASRRGASTDTQYF; cdr3_nt: TGTGCCAGCAGGCGGGGAGCTAGCACAGATACGCAGTATTTT
cdr3_length: 16; j_call: TRBJ2-7; clone_size: NA; d_call: TRBD1; v_call: TRBV4-1; cdr3_aa: CASSQPGTGTSYEQYF; cdr3_nt: TGCGCCAGCAGCCAACCCGGGACAGGGACTTCCTACGAGCAGTACTTC
cdr3_length: 16; j_call: TRBJ1-3; clone_size: NA; d_call: NA; v_call: TRBV7-9; cdr3_aa: CASSLDVGYSGNTIYF; cdr3_nt: TGTGCCAGCAGCTTAGACGTGGGCTACTCTGGAAACACCATATATTTT
cdr3_length: 16; j_call: TRBJ2-1; clone_size: NA; d_call: TRBD2; v_call: TRBV5-1; cdr3_aa: CASSSNPSGANNEQFF; cdr3_nt: TGCGCCAGCAGCTCAAATCCTAGCGGGGCCAACAATGAGCAGTTCTTC
cdr3_length: 13; j_call: TRBJ2-7; clone_size: NA; d_call: NA; v_call: TRBV19; cdr3_aa: CASSVAGSYEQYF; cdr3_nt: TGTGCCAGTAGTGTGGCAGGGTCCTACGAGCAGTACTTC
cdr3_length: 15; j_call: TRBJ1-4; clone_size: NA; d_call: TRBD1; v_call: TRBV10-3; cdr3_aa: CAISESKGDSEKLFF; cdr3_nt: TGTGCCATCAGTGAGTCGAAAGGGGACAGCGAAAAACTGTTTTTT
cdr3_length: 14; j_call: TRBJ2-5; clone_size: NA; d_call: TRBD2; v_call: TRBV30; cdr3_aa: CAWSRAGGGETQYF; cdr3_nt: TGTGCCTGGAGTAGAGCGGGAGGGGGCGAGACCCAGTACTTC
cdr3_length: 16; j_call: TRBJ1-1; clone_size: once; d_call: TRBD1; v_call: TRBV18; cdr3_aa: CASSQATGGKGTEAFF; cdr3_nt: TGTGCCAGCTCCCAAGCGACAGGGGGGAAAGGAACTGAAGCTTTCTTT
cdr3_length: 17; j_call: TRBJ1-5; clone_size: NA; d_call: NA; v_call: TRBV2; cdr3_aa: CASSDPGAYYSNQPQHF; cdr3_nt: TGTGCCAGCAGTGATCCAGGGGCTTACTATAGCAATCAGCCCCAGCATTTT
cdr3_length: 15; j_call: TRBJ1-5; clone_size: NA; d_call: TRBD1; v_call: TRBV7-9; cdr3_aa: CASSTGEGSNQPQHF; cdr3_nt: TGTGCCAGCAGTACAGGGGAAGGGAGCAATCAGCCCCAGCATTTT
cdr3_length: 17; j_call: TRBJ2-1; clone_size: NA; d_call: TRBD2; v_call: TRBV7-6; cdr3_aa: CASSLDSAGGPYGEQFF; cdr3_nt: TGTGCCAGCAGCTTAGATTCTGCGGGAGGGCCTTATGGTGAGCAGTTCTTC
cdr3_length: 15; j_call: TRBJ1-2; clone_size: once; d_call: TRBD1; v_call: TRBV5-1; cdr3_aa: CASSSRGSLDYGYTF; cdr3_nt: TGCGCCAGCAGCTCCAGGGGGTCCCTCGACTATGGCTACACCTTC
cdr3_length: 14; j_call: TRBJ2-2; clone_size: NA; d_call: NA; v_call: TRBV11-2; cdr3_aa: CASSRILNTGELFF; cdr3_nt: TGTGCCAGCAGCCGGATACTAAACACCGGGGAGCTGTTTTTT
cdr3_length: 15; j_call: TRBJ1-2; clone_size: NA; d_call: NA; v_call: TRBV6-5; cdr3_aa: CASSQGHLVNYGYTF; cdr3_nt: TGTGCCAGCAGTCAGGGTCACCTGGTTAACTATGGCTACACCTTC
cdr3_length: 12; j_call: TRBJ2-1; clone_size: few; d_call: NA; v_call: TRBV5-4; cdr3_aa: CASSLGLAEQFF; cdr3_nt: TGTGCCAGCAGCTTGGGGCTAGCGGAGCAGTTCTTC
cdr3_length: 13; j_call: TRBJ2-5; clone_size: NA; d_call: NA; v_call: TRBV30; cdr3_aa: CAWTAAGRETQYF; cdr3_nt: TGTGCCTGGACCGCCGCAGGGAGGGAGACCCAGTACTTC
cdr3_length: 15; j_call: TRBJ2-7; clone_size: NA; d_call: TRBD1; v_call: TRBV6-1; cdr3_aa: CASIRSGQGNYEQYF; cdr3_nt: TGTGCCAGCATTCGGAGTGGACAGGGTAACTACGAGCAGTACTTC
cdr3_length: 18; j_call: TRBJ2-7; clone_size: NA; d_call: NA; v_call: TRBV18; cdr3_aa: CASSPTVYRVKRDYEQYF; cdr3_nt: TGTGCCAGCTCACCGACGGTGTATCGGGTTAAGAGGGACTACGAGCAGTACTTC
cdr3_length: 18; j_call: TRBJ2-2; clone_size: NA; d_call: NA; v_call: TRBV25-1; cdr3_aa: CASSNIRGTGANTGELFF; cdr3_nt: TGTGCCAGCAGTAATATCAGGGGTACCGGGGCGAACACCGGGGAGCTGTTTTTT
cdr3_length: 15; j_call: TRBJ2-7; clone_size: NA; d_call: NA; v_call: TRBV19; cdr3_aa: CASSIGQQGTHEQYF; cdr3_nt: TGTGCCAGTAGTATAGGACAACAGGGAACCCACGAGCAGTACTTC
cdr3_length: 17; j_call: TRBJ1-1; clone_size: NA; d_call: NA; v_call: TRBV15; cdr3_aa: CATSKGRGGQLNTEAFF; cdr3_nt: TGTGCCACCAGCAAAGGGAGGGGCGGACAGTTGAACACTGAAGCTTTCTTT
cdr3_length: 18; j_call: TRBJ2-1; clone_size: NA; d_call: TRBD2; v_call: TRBV4-3; cdr3_aa: CASSQEKVGTRSFIEQFF; cdr3_nt: TGCGCCAGCAGCCAAGAGAAGGTCGGGACTAGATCATTCATTGAGCAGTTCTTC
cdr3_length: 15; j_call: TRBJ2-7; clone_size: NA; d_call: TRBD2; v_call: TRBV7-9; cdr3_aa: CASSPGLDKSHEQYF; cdr3_nt: TGTGCCAGCAGCCCCGGACTAGATAAGTCCCACGAGCAGTACTTC
cdr3_length: 11; j_call: TRBJ1-1; clone_size: NA; d_call: NA; v_call: TRBV20-1; cdr3_aa: CSASDGTEAFF; cdr3_nt: TGCAGTGCTTCCGACGGGACTGAAGCTTTCTTT
cdr3_length: 15; j_call: TRBJ2-3; clone_size: few; d_call: TRBD2; v_call: TRBV10-3; cdr3_aa: CAISESGREEDTQYF; cdr3_nt: TGTGCCATCAGTGAGTCAGGGCGGGAGGAAGATACGCAGTATTTT
cdr3_length: 11; j_call: TRBJ2-1; clone_size: NA; d_call: NA; v_call: TRBV5-5; cdr3_aa: CASTPTGKEFF; cdr3_nt: TGTGCCAGCACCCCCACAGGGAAGGAGTTCTTC
cdr3_length: 14; j_call: TRBJ2-3; clone_size: NA; d_call: NA; v_call: TRBV6-6; cdr3_aa: CASRRGPGTDTQYF; cdr3_nt: TGTGCCAGCAGGCGAGGTCCCGGCACAGATACGCAGTATTTT
cdr3_length: 14; j_call: TRBJ1-5; clone_size: NA; d_call: TRBD1; v_call: TRBV7-8; cdr3_aa: CASKRGQGDQPQNF; cdr3_nt: TGTGCCAGTAAAAGAGGACAGGGGGATCAGCCCCAGAATTTT
cdr3_length: 15; j_call: TRBJ1-2; clone_size: NA; d_call: NA; v_call: TRBV5-1; cdr3_aa: CASSPAGGSNYGYTF; cdr3_nt: TGCGCCAGCAGCCCTGCCGGGGGTTCTAACTATGGCTACACCTTC
cdr3_length: 13; j_call: TRBJ1-1; clone_size: NA; d_call: NA; v_call: TRBV10-3; cdr3_aa: CAISESGNTEAFF; cdr3_nt: TGTGCCATCAGTGAGTCCGGGAACACTGAAGCTTTCTTT
cdr3_length: 14; j_call: TRBJ1-1; clone_size: NA; d_call: TRBD1; v_call: TRBV2; cdr3_aa: CASSLQGSPTEAFF; cdr3_nt: TGTGCCAGCAGCTTACAGGGGTCGCCCACTGAAGCTTTCTTT